Following are 13 T cell receptor beta chains from one sample sequenced in a study of neurological immune-mediated disorders (dated by TCRdb to between 2017 and 2020). In light of the paper, this sample's time point label describes: longitudinal time-point 2. Receptor amplification or capture employed 5' RACE. Instrument used: Illumina HiSeq 2500. TCRdb passed the public sequencing reads through fastp at Q25 and MiXCR, retaining productive beta sequences. CDR3 protein sequences are deduplicated, and each keeps its most common genes and DNA. The sample records under 40,000 distinct CDR3 sequences, 10% to 15% of which are singletons. The top ten clones comprise around 2.3% of the sample. Specimen: PBMCs. These receptors were taken from a woman aged 40-49 years in good health.

At least ten counts were recorded for this clonotype. The gene calls are TRBV20-1 and TRBJ2-7, with TRBD2 matching over 11 bases. Germline V gene data show CDR1 as DFQATT and CDR2 as SNEGSKA (reference sequence). The length of the CDR3 is 15 residues. Germline trimming cut 6 bases from V and 3 bases from J; bases unmatched to any gene: 10. CDR3 loop: CSARLLAGGYYEQYF. The CDR3 DNA follows: TGCAGTGCCCGACTGTTAGCGGGAGGGTACTACGAGCAGTACTTC.

In its sample, this clonotype was seen once. This chain links TRBV20-1 with TRBJ2-2; 8 nucleotides agree with TRBD2. CDR1 and CDR2 (germline): DFQATT, SNEGSKA (reference sequence). CDR3 length: 16 residues. Unmatched junction bases numbered 4, after V lost 0 bases and J lost 1 base. In DNA, the CDR3 is TGCAGTGCTAGAGATCAGACTAGCGTGAACACCGGGGAGCTGTTTTTT. It yields the protein CSARDQTSVNTGELFF.

This clonotype has a count of ten or more. The chain employs TRBV20-1 and TRBJ2-7, with D perhaps matching TRBD2 (5 bases). Germline V CDR1 and CDR2: DFQATT, SNEGSKA (reference sequence). CDR3 length: 16 amino acids. V was clipped by 0 bases and J by 1 base, with 16 bases between them. CDR3 nucleotides: TGCAGTGCTAGAGATTACGCGACTATGAGTTCCTACGAGCAGTACTTC. Its translation: CSARDYATMSSYEQYF.

This clonotype showed up many times. V gene TRBV20-1 combines with J gene TRBJ1-1; D is unresolved. From germline, CDR1 is DFQATT and CDR2 SNEGSKA (reference sequence). The CDR3 has 11 residues. The V gene lost 6 bases and the J gene lost 4 bases, with 9 bases spanning the gap. The CDR3 is CSARPFTEAFF. The CDR3 DNA follows: TGCAGTGCGAGACCGTTCACTGAAGCTTTCTTT.

This clonotype was counted ten times or more. The gene calls are TRBV10-3 and TRBJ2-7; tentative D call: TRBD2 (6 bases). Germline CDR1 reads ENHRY; CDR2 reads SYGVKD. V lost 6 bases, J lost 1 base, and 10 bases lay in between. The CDR3 runs to 13 residues. CDR3 nucleotide sequence: TGTGCCATCAGGGAGGGCGATTCCTACGAGCAGTACTTC. This encodes CAIREGDSYEQYF.

Ten or more counts support this clonotype. The chain is built from TRBV24-1 and TRBJ1-5; 9 bases align to TRBD1. Germline V CDR1 and CDR2: KGHDR, SFDVKD. This CDR3 has 16 residues. Losses at the gene ends were 2 bases for V and 5 bases for J; bases not matched to a gene: 6. CDR3 sequence (DNA): TGTGCCACCAGTGATTCTACAGGGGGCATCGATCAGCCCCAGCATTTT. It codes for CATSDSTGGIDQPQHF.

The rearrangement uses TRBV5-1 and TRBJ1-2; 9 positions agree with TRBD1. V shed 3 bases and J 4 bases; nucleotides not matched to a gene: 10. Per germline, CDR1 SGHRS and CDR2 YFSETQ. CDR3 length: 16 residues. The CDR3 sequence: CASSSRSGQGIYGYTF. CDR3 DNA: TGCGCCAGCAGCTCCCGCTCCGGACAGGGGATCTATGGCTACACCTTC.

This clonotype was seen many times. V is TRBV5-5 and J is TRBJ2-7; D unresolved. Germline CDR1 reads SGHKS; CDR2 reads YYEKEE (reference sequence). V was cut by 3 bases and J by 4 bases, with 11 bases left in between. This CDR3 spans 13 amino acids. The CDR3 here is CASSWTTIYEQYF. The CDR3 coding sequence is TGTGCCAGCAGCTGGACCACCATATACGAGCAGTACTTC. Full variable domain (outside the CDR3, taken from reference TRBV5-5 and TRBJ2-7): DAGVTQSPTHLIKTRGQQVTLRCSPISGHKSVSWYQQVLGQGPQFIFQYYEKEERGRGNFPDRFSARQFPNYSSELNVNALLLGDSALYLCASSWTTIYEQYFGPGTRLTVT.

This clonotype was recorded at least ten times. This chain joins TRBV5-1 and TRBJ1-1; maybe TRBD1 (5 bases). This CDR3 region has 13 residues. Trimming cost V 4 bases and J 3 bases, with 10 bases left between them. In germline, CDR1 is SGHRS, CDR2 YFSETQ. CDR3 bases: TGCGCCAGCAGCGCTGGGACCGACACTGAAGCTTTCTTT. It codes for CASSAGTDTEAFF. Full variable domain (missing parts from reference TRBV5-1 and TRBJ1-1): KAGVTQTPRYLIKTRGQQVTLSCSPISGHRSVSWYQQTPGQGLQFLFEYFSETQRNKGNFPGRFSGRQFSNSRSEMNVSTLELGDSALYLCASSAGTDTEAFFGQGTRLTVV.

There are many counts of this clonotype. The chain employs TRBV10-3 and TRBJ1-2; D remains ambiguous. The CDR3 is made up of 12 amino acids. V lost 10 bases, J lost 3 bases, and 12 bases lay in between. From germline, CDR1 is ENHRY and CDR2 SYGVKD. CDR3: CATRNRDYGYTF. The CDR3 DNA follows: TGTGCCACCCGGAACCGGGACTATGGCTACACCTTC.

This clonotype was picked up many times. The rearrangement joins TRBV20-1 to TRBJ2-7; D gene unclear. The CDR3 has 13 residues. Trimming pared 6 bases from V and 3 bases from J, leaving 15 bases between. Germline V gene data show CDR1 as DFQATT and CDR2 as SNEGSKA (reference sequence). The chain's CDR3 is CSAAPGPGYEQYF. The CDR3 region has the DNA TGCAGTGCCGCACCGGGCCCCGGCTACGAGCAGTACTTC.

This clonotype showed up just once. A read error may explain this, as a much larger clone is one base away. The gene calls are TRBV2 and TRBJ1-1, with TRBD1 matching over 7 bases. CDR1 and CDR2 from the germline V gene are SNHLY and FYNNEI. The CDR3 loop spans 13 amino acids. Trimming at V came to 8 bases and at J to 6 bases, leaving 9 bases not matched to a gene. The CDR3 DNA is TGTGCCAGCGTGGGACAGAGATCGGCTGAAGCTTTCTTT. It yields the protein CASVGQRSAEAFF.

Many counts were recorded for this clonotype. V is TRBV5-1 and J is TRBJ2-7, with 10 bases fitting TRBD1. The CDR3 is 14 amino acids. CDR1 SGHRS and CDR2 YFSETQ come from the germline V gene. V gave up 4 bases and J gave up 2 bases; unmatched junction bases: 3. The CDR3 coding sequence is TGCGCCAGCAGCCGGGGACAGGGGCCCTACGAGCAGTACTTC. Its translation is CASSRGQGPYEQYF.